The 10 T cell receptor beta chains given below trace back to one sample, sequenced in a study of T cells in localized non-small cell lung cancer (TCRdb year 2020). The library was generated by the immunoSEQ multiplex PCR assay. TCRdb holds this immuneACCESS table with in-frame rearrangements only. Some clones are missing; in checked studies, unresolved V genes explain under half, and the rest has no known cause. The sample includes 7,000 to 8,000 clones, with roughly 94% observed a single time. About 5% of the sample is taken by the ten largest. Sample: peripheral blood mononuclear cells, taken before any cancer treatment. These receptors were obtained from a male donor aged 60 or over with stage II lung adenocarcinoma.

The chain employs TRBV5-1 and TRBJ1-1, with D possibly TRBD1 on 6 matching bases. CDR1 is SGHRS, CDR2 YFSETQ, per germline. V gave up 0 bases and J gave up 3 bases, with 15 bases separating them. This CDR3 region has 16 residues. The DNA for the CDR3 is TGCGCCAGCAGCTTGGTTTTACGCAGGGGCGACACTGAAGCTTTCTTT. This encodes CASSLVLRRGDTEAFF.

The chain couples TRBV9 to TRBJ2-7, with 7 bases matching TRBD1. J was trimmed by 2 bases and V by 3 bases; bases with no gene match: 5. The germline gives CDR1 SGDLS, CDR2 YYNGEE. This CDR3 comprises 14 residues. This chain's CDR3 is CASSADRVPYEQYF. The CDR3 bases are TGTGCCAGCAGCGCTGACAGGGTCCCCTACGAGCAGTACTTC.

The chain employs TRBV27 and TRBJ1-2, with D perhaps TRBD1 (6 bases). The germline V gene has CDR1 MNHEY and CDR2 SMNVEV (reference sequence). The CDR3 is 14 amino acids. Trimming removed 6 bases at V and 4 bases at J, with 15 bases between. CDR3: CASRAQTGLYGYTF. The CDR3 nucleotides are TGTGCCAGCAGAGCACAGACAGGCCTCTATGGCTACACCTTC.

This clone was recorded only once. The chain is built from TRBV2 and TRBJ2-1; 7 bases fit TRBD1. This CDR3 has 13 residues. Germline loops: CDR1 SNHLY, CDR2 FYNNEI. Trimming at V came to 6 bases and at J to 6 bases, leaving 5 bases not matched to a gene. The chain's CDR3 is CASRTDRPNEQFF. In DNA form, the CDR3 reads TGTGCCAGCAGAACGGACAGGCCCAATGAGCAGTTCTTC.

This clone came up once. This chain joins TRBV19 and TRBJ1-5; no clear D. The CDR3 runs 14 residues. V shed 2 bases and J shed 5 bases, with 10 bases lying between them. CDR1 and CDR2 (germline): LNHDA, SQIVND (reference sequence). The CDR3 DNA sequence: TGTGCCAGTAGTATAAGTCCAAGGGATCAGCCCCAGCATTTT. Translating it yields CASSISPRDQPQHF.

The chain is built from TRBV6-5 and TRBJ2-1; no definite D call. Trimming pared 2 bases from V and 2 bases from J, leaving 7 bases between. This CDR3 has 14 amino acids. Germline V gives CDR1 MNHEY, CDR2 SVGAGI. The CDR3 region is CASSYGRPYNEQFF. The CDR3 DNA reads TGTGCCAGCAGTTACGGCAGGCCCTACAATGAGCAGTTCTTC.

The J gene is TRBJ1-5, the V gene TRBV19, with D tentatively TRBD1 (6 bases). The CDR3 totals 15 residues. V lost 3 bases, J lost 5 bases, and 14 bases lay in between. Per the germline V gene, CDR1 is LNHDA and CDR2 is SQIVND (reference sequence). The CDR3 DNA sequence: TGTGCCAGTAGTATGGAGGGGGGCCCCCATCAGCCCCAGCATTTT. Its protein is CASSMEGGPHQPQHF.

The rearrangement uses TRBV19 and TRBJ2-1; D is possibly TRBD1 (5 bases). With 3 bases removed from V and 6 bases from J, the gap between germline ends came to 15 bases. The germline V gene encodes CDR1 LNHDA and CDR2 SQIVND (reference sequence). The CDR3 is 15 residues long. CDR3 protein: CASSIQTAGPNEQFF. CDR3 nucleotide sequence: TGTGCCAGTAGTATCCAAACGGCAGGGCCCAATGAGCAGTTCTTC.

The CDR3 loop reads CASSLSGEQYF. DNA of the CDR3: TGTGCCAGCAGCTTATCCGGAGAGCAGTACTTC. V is TRBV11-2 and J is TRBJ2-7; D unresolved. Germline CDR1 is SGHAT and CDR2 is FQNNGV. The V end was cut by 2 bases, the J end by 7 bases, with 6 bases between. The CDR3 consists of 11 residues.

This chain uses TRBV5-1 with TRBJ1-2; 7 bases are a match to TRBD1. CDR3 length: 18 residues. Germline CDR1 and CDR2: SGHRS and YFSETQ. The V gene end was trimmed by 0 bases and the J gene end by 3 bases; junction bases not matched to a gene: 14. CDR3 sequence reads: CASSLALGRQGPHYGYTF. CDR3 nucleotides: TGCGCCAGCAGCTTGGCCTTGGGAAGACAGGGACCCCACTATGGCTACACCTTC. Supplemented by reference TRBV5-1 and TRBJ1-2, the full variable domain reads KAGVTQTPRYLIKTRGQQVTLSCSPISGHRSVSWYQQTPGQGLQFLFEYFSETQRNKGNFPGRFSGRQFSNSRSEMNVSTLELGDSALYLCASSLALGRQGPHYGYTFGSGTRLTVV.